This T cell receptor (beta chain) is from a study of identical twins. General study findings and limits: Sharing of beta out-of-frame sequences by twins showed a weaker excess.

In TCRdb, the 5' RACE reads were re-called with MiXCR into one record per CDR3 protein. The top ten hold around 0.9% of the sample, which has some 500,000 distinct CDR3 sequences, 22% seen once. Trimming stripped 4 bases from V and 8 bases from J, with 14 bases between. The CDR3 contains 13 residues. Germline CDR1 is SGHNT and CDR2 is YENEEA. To note about this clonotype: Its antigen is currently unknown.

The same data also went into a second study, on T cells expressing NK-cell markers. That paper adds: In several experiments, sorting was confined to alpha-beta TCR T cells through use of an anti-gamma-delta TCR antibody. The HCMV specificity of the expanded NKG2C+ T cell clones stayed unresolved.

The sequence came from a woman between 18 and 29 years old in good health. The gene calls are TRBV11-3 and TRBJ1-2; a weak D match, TRBD1 (5 bases). Sequenced: CD4+ T cells sorted from blood. The CDR3 spells CASSSTMGLGYTF. CDR3 coding DNA: TGTGCCAGCAGCTCAACGATGGGACTCGGCTACACCTTC.